The sequence of this TCR beta chain was determined in a study of cytomegalovirus exposure and HLA in healthy donors. The PCR contained 60 Vbeta and 13 Jbeta primers. Clones were sequenced by immunoSEQ multiplex PCR, and TCRdb holds only the in-frame ones, with some missing. Its table lists approximately 79,000 clones. Sequencing input: PBMCs. This clonotype was sampled from a man in his forties in good health and CMV-seronegative.

CDR3 amino acids: CASSYRLAAPDTQYF. The CDR3 DNA reads as TGTGCCAGCAGTTACAGGCTAGCAGCCCCAGATACGCAGTATTTT. The V call is TRBV6-5, the J call TRBJ2-3; D perhaps matches TRBD2 (5 bases). The CDR3 covers 15 residues. The germline V gene has CDR1 MNHEY and CDR2 SVGAGI. Trimming stripped 2 bases from V and 4 bases from J, with 13 bases between.